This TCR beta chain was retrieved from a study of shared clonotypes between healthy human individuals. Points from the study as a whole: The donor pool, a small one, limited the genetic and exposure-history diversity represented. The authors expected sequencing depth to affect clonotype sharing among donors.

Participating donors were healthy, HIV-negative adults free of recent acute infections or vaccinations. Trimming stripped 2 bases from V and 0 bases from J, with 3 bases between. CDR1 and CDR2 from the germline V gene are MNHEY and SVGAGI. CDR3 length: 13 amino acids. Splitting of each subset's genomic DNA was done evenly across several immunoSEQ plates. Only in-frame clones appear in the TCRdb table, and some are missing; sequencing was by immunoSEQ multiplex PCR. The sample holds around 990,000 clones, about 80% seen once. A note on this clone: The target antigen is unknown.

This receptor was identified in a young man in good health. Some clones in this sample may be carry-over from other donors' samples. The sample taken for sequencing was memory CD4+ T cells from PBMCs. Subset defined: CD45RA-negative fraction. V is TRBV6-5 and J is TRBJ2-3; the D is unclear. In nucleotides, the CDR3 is TGTGCCAGCAGTTACGGTAGCACAGATACGCAGTATTTT. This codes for CASSYGSTDTQYF.